This T cell receptor beta chain was profiled in a study of blood T cells in healthy people across ages. Unmatched junction bases numbered 6, after V lost 3 bases and J lost 5 bases. The CDR3 sequence is 14 residues long. The germline V gene encodes CDR1 SNHLY and CDR2 FYNNEI. The authors ran a second PCR of roughly 7 to 11 cycles using a sample-barcoded 5' primer and a J-beta primer mix. With 12 random nucleotides, a template-switch adaptor tagged each individual cDNA molecule. Paired-end reads containing CDR3 totaled no fewer than 2.5 million for each sample. TCRdb re-called the 5' RACE reads through MiXCR, storing one row per CDR3 protein. The table has about 1 million distinct CDR3 sequences, 20% to 25% seen once; the top ten hold approximately 0.7%. This sample was shared with a second study, whose subject was T cells of mothers and their children. Per that paper: Extraction yielded RNA that went, in full, into cDNA synthesis at around 1.5 ug per 15 ul.

V gene TRBV2 combines with J gene TRBJ2-5; 7 bases agree with TRBD2. The sequence came from a girl between 2 and 10 years old in good health. Sequenced sample: blood. The CDR3 loop reads CASSDDLGGETQYF. As DNA, the CDR3 is TGTGCCAGCAGTGACGACCTGGGAGGGGAGACCCAGTACTTC. Drawing the rest from reference TRBV2 and TRBJ2-5, the complete variable domain is EPEVTQTPSHQVTQMGQEVILRCVPISNHLYFYWYRQILGQKVEFLVSFYNNEISEKSEIFDDQFSVERPDGSNFTLKIRSTKLEDSAMYFCASSDDLGGETQYFGPGTRLLVL.